These T cell receptor beta chains were read from a single sample in a study of shared clonotypes between healthy human individuals. TCRdb's table, derived via immunoSEQ multiplex PCR, lists solely in-frame clones and lacks some. This table holds hundreds of thousands of clones, 90% to 97% found once. The specimen sequenced was naive CD8+ T cells sorted from blood. These receptors were obtained from a young man in good health. The CDR3 runs from the conserved cysteine through the conserved F or W. The D gene is left open where the match is weak. Where a row states a size, it is once, few, many or the class of an expanded clone; other rows omit it.

D	size	V	J	CDR3	DNA
TRBD1	once	TRBV5-8	TRBJ2-7	CASSLWDSSYEQYF	TGTGCCAGCAGCTTGTGGGACAGCTCCTACGAGCAGTACTTC
TRBD1	.	TRBV19	TRBJ1-5	CASSADDRENQPQHF	TGTGCCAGTAGTGCGGATGACAGGGAGAATCAGCCCCAGCATTTT
.	once	TRBV9	TRBJ2-7	CASSPGKSLVYEQYF	TGTGCCAGCAGCCCGGGGAAAAGTTTGGTTTACGAGCAGTACTTC
.	.	TRBV27	TRBJ2-1	CASSWDQNNEQFF	TGTGCCAGCAGTTGGGACCAAAACAATGAGCAGTTCTTC
.	.	TRBV27	TRBJ2-1	CASSSQGPWPYNEQFF	TGTGCCAGCAGTTCCCAGGGGCCTTGGCCCTACAATGAGCAGTTCTTC
TRBD2	.	TRBV28	TRBJ2-7	CASSFPTSGSSYEQYF	TGTGCCAGCAGTTTCCCGACTAGCGGGAGCTCCTACGAGCAGTACTTC
TRBD1	.	TRBV5-4	TRBJ2-7	CASSSEDRIGEQYF	TGTGCCAGCAGCTCGGAGGACAGGATTGGGGAGCAGTACTTC
.	.	TRBV11-2	TRBJ2-2	CASIRAGELFF	TGTGCCAGCATCAGGGCTGGGGAGCTGTTTTTT
.	.	TRBV10-2	TRBJ2-3	CASSEPQDSLTDTQYF	TGCGCCAGCAGTGAGCCCCAGGACAGCCTAACAGATACGCAGTATTTT
TRBD2	.	TRBV4-1	TRBJ2-7	CASSQDSAGGSYEQYF	TGCGCCAGCAGCCAAGATTCCGCGGGGGGCTCCTACGAGCAGTACTTC
TRBD2	once	TRBV5-6	TRBJ2-7	CASSFPPVGGLAHEQYF	TGTGCCAGCAGCTTTCCCCCGGTGGGGGGACTAGCCCACGAGCAGTACTTC
.	.	TRBV29-1	TRBJ1-2	CSVEEGTYGYTF	TGCAGCGTTGAAGAGGGTACCTATGGCTACACCTTC
TRBD1	.	TRBV5-4	TRBJ2-7	CASRYYPGQDEQYF	TGTGCCAGCAGATATTACCCGGGACAGGACGAGCAGTACTTC
.	.	TRBV7-9	TRBJ2-4	CASSFDIQYF	TGTGCCAGCAGCTTCGACATTCAGTACTTC
TRBD1	.	TRBV29-1	TRBJ2-7	CSVEDRDSYEQYF	TGCAGCGTTGAAGATAGGGACAGCTACGAGCAGTACTTC
TRBD2	.	TRBV11-3	TRBJ2-2	CASSLESLAGDTGELFF	TGTGCCAGCAGCTTAGAAAGCCTGGCGGGGGACACCGGGGAGCTGTTTTTT
TRBD2	.	TRBV10-3	TRBJ2-3	CASLKTSGRTDTQYF	TGTGCCAGCCTAAAAACTAGCGGGAGGACAGATACGCAGTATTTT
.	.	TRBV4-2	TRBJ2-3	CASSQLLSASTDTQYF	TGTGCCAGCAGCCAATTGCTCAGCGCTAGCACAGATACGCAGTATTTT
.	.	TRBV6-5	TRBJ2-7	CASRRPTVSSYEQYF	TGTGCCAGCAGGCGACCAACAGTGAGCTCCTACGAGCAGTACTTC
.	.	TRBV14	TRBJ2-7	CASSQGLRERNYEQYF	TGTGCCAGCAGCCAAGGACTCCGGGAGAGGAACTACGAGCAGTACTTC
TRBD1	.	TRBV2	TRBJ2-1	CASKTPGQVHNEQFF	TGTGCCAGCAAAACCCCGGGACAGGTACACAATGAGCAGTTCTTC
.	few	TRBV9	TRBJ2-3	CASSIGTDTQYF	TGTGCCAGCAGCATCGGCACAGATACGCAGTATTTT
.	.	TRBV18	TRBJ1-2	CASSPLSTNYGYTF	TGTGCCAGCTCACCACTTAGCACTAACTATGGCTACACCTTC
.	.	TRBV2	TRBJ2-4	CASRDSTLAKNIQYF	TGTGCCAGCAGGGACAGCACGTTAGCCAAAAACATTCAGTACTTC
TRBD1	.	TRBV6-1	TRBJ2-3	CASSEAGQGTDTQYF	TGTGCCAGCAGTGAGGCGGGACAGGGGACAGATACGCAGTATTTT
TRBD1	.	TRBV5-6	TRBJ2-3	CASSLIGTGGTDTQYF	TGTGCCAGCAGCTTGATTGGGACAGGGGGCACAGATACGCAGTATTTT
.	once	TRBV28	TRBJ2-1	CASSVAETYNEQFF	TGTGCCAGCAGTGTGGCGGAAACCTACAATGAGCAGTTCTTC
.	.	TRBV9	TRBJ1-4	CASSPSGGFGKKLFF	TGTGCCAGCAGCCCCTCCGGCGGGTTTGGGAAAAAACTGTTTTTT
TRBD2	.	TRBV29-1	TRBJ2-7	CSVRTSIYEQYF	TGCAGCGTGAGGACTAGCATCTACGAGCAGTACTTC
TRBD1	.	TRBV9	TRBJ1-5	CASSATGGRGQPQHF	TGTGCCAGCAGCGCCACAGGGGGCAGAGGTCAGCCCCAGCATTTT
.	.	TRBV18	TRBJ1-4	CASSPRRETEKLFF	TGTGCCAGCTCACCTCGGAGGGAGACTGAAAAACTGTTTTTT
.	.	TRBV6-5	TRBJ1-2	CASSVRDTLPGGYTF	TGTGCCAGCAGTGTCCGGGACACCCTTCCTGGTGGCTACACCTTC
.	.	TRBV4-3	TRBJ2-7	CASSQTLGASYEQYF	TGCGCCAGCAGCCAAACCCTAGGGGCTTCCTACGAGCAGTACTTC
.	.	TRBV4-3	TRBJ1-1	CASSQHRLDTPNTEAFF	TGCGCCAGCAGCCAACACCGGTTGGACACACCGAACACTGAAGCTTTCTTT
TRBD1	.	TRBV2	TRBJ2-2	CASSVSWTGSNTGELFF	TGTGCCAGCAGTGTATCTTGGACAGGGTCGAACACCGGGGAGCTGTTTTTT
TRBD2	.	TRBV4-3	TRBJ2-2	CASSQEGTSGKLANTGELFF	TGCGCCAGCAGCCAAGAAGGGACTAGCGGGAAACTCGCGAACACCGGGGAGCTGTTTTTT
.	.	TRBV2	TRBJ2-7	CASIVSGASNEQYF	TGTGCCAGCATTGTGTCGGGGGCGTCTAACGAGCAGTACTTC
.	.	TRBV11-2	TRBJ2-7	CASSLSPGRDIPVQYF	TGTGCCAGCAGCTTATCTCCCGGACGAGACATTCCGGTGCAGTACTTC
TRBD1	.	TRBV30	TRBJ2-7	CAWDEGQSYEQYF	TGTGCCTGGGACGAGGGACAGTCCTACGAGCAGTACTTC
.	.	TRBV7-9	TRBJ2-3	CASSTLDGTDTQYF	TGTGCCAGCAGCACTTTAGATGGCACAGATACGCAGTATTTT
.	.	TRBV6-5	TRBJ1-5	CASSYSGYSNQPQHF	TGTGCCAGCAGTTACTCTGGATATAGCAATCAGCCCCAGCATTTT
.	.	TRBV7-9	TRBJ2-1	CASSLVGSGSRNEQFF	TGTGCCAGCAGCTTAGTTGGTTCGGGCTCTAGGAATGAGCAGTTCTTC